This section outlines one T cell receptor beta chain sequence together with its context. Authors' analysis steps: Reference gene primer amplification in the assay estimated nucleated cell counts. The table came from immunoSEQ multiplex PCR; TCRdb's copy has only in-frame clones and leaves some out. V, J and clone size are taken as reported in that table, and D and trimming were inferred from the DNA itself. The sample yields about 150,000 clones, approximately 80% seen once. Grouping used clinical history reported by participants in a survey and questionnaire. The study recruited exposed participants who had met a COVID-19 case within 2 weeks before entry. The CDR3 runs 15 residues. V was trimmed by 0 bases and J by 1 base, leaving 10 bases between them. Germline V lookup: CDR1 MNHNY, CDR2 SVGAGI (reference sequence). The sample is drawn from a study of blood T cell repertoires in COVID-19. Background on the study: PBMCs, B-cell-depleted T cells, or T cells provided the cDNA or gDNA that made up the material.

The chain is built from TRBV6-6 and TRBJ2-7, with D perhaps TRBD1 (6 bases). What was sequenced was PBMCs or T cells enriched from blood (not recorded which). This clonotype was sampled from a man between 65 and 85 years old who had been exposed to COVID-19. The CDR3 protein is CASSYSWTASYEQYF. The CDR3 DNA sequence: TGTGCCAGCAGTTACTCTTGGACAGCATCCTACGAGCAGTACTTC.